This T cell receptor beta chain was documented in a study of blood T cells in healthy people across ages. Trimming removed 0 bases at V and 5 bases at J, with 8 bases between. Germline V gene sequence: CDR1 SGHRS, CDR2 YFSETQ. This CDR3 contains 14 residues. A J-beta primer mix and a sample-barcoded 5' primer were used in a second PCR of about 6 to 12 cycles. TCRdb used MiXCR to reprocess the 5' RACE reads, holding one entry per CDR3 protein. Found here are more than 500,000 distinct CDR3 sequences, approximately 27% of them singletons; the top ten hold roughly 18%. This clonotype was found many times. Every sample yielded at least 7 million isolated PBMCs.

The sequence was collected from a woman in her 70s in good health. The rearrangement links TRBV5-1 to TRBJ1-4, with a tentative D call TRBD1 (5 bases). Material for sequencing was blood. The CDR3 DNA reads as TGCGCCAGCAGCTTGGGCAGGGCCAATGAAAAACTGTTTTTT. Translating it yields CASSLGRANEKLFF.